One sample yielded the 11 T cell receptor beta chains listed below, sequenced in a study of cytomegalovirus exposure and HLA in healthy donors. Vbeta (60) and Jbeta (13) primers were used in the PCR. Profiling relied on immunoSEQ multiplex PCR, and the TCRdb table lists in-frame clones only, not all of them. This sample contains 63,000 or so clones. What was sequenced was PBMCs. Receptors originate from a boy between 10 and 17 years old in good health and CMV-seronegative.

This chain connects TRBV6-1 to TRBJ1-2; D gene uncertain. V lost 2 bases and J lost 7, with 23 bases in between. Germline CDR1 and CDR2: MNHNS and SASEGT. The CDR3 has 17 amino acids. The CDR3, as DNA: TGTGCCAGCAGTGAAAAGAAGCTCGGGCCGTCCGGGGTTGGCTACACCTTC. Translated: CASSEKKLGPSGVGYTF.

The DNA of the CDR3 is TGCAGCGTTCTCTCACCCGAGAGGGACTATGGCTACACCTTC. This codes for CSVLSPERDYGYTF. The J gene is TRBJ1-2, the V gene TRBV29-1, with no clear D. V was cut by 5 bases and J by 3 bases, with 16 bases left in between. There are 14 residues in the CDR3. Germline lookup yields CDR1 SQVTM and CDR2 ANQGSEA.

The chain couples TRBV6-6 to TRBJ2-7, with a possible D match to TRBD2 (6 bases). The CDR3 has 14 amino acids. Germline CDR1 MNHNY, CDR2 SVGAGI (reference sequence). Trimming removed 9 bases from V and 0 bases from J, with 15 bases in between. The CDR3 sequence: CASLGAGSSYEQYF. The CDR3, as DNA: TGTGCCAGTCTGGGCGCGGGGAGCTCCTACGAGCAGTACTTC.

The chain has TRBV4-1 and TRBJ1-1, with D tentatively TRBD1 (5 bases). Deletions cut 6 bases from V and 5 bases from J, with 13 bases between. The CDR3 contains 13 residues. CDR1 is MGHRA, CDR2 YSYEKL, per germline. The CDR3 DNA reads as TGCGCCAGCAGACGGGGGTTCGATACTGAAGCTTTCTTT. It encodes CASRRGFDTEAFF.

V is TRBV5-4 and J is TRBJ2-1; tentative D call: TRBD2 (5 bases). Trimming shortened V by 7 bases and J by 4 bases, and 12 bases separated the two germline ends. Germline loops: CDR1 SGHNT, CDR2 YYREEE (reference sequence). CDR3 length: 13 amino acids. Written as DNA, the CDR3 is TGTGCCAGCGCCCCTTCGGGATACAATGAGCAGTTCTTC. This gives the protein CASAPSGYNEQFF.

The chain recombines TRBV10-3 with TRBJ1-1, with 7 bases that match TRBD1. This CDR3 is built from 13 residues. After removal of 7 bases from V and 6 bases from J, the junction contained 8 bases not matched to a gene. The germline gives CDR1 ENHRY, CDR2 SYGVKD. CDR3: CAITFDREPEAFF. The DNA of the CDR3 is TGTGCCATCACGTTCGACAGGGAGCCTGAAGCTTTCTTT.

On this clone itself: This sample also contains other DNA sequences that code for the same CDR3. The DNA for the CDR3 is TGTGCCAGCTCACCACAGACCACCGGGAAAGAGACCCAGTACTTC. Translation: CASSPQTTGKETQYF. This chain uses TRBV18 with TRBJ2-5; D may be TRBD2 (5 bases). Germline CDR1 reads KGHSH; CDR2 reads LQKENI. The CDR3 sequence is 15 residues long. V was pared by 1 base and J by 3 bases, with 12 bases between.

The rearrangement links TRBV10-3 to TRBJ1-2; D might be TRBD1 (5 bases). Trimming pared 3 bases from V and 5 bases from J, leaving 16 bases between. This CDR3 spans 15 amino acids. Germline V gives CDR1 ENHRY, CDR2 SYGVKD. The CDR3, as DNA: TGTGCCATCAGTGAAATCAAGGCGGGGGGTTATGGCTACACCTTC. Encoded protein: CAISEIKAGGYGYTF.

This chain joins TRBV6-5 and TRBJ1-4; tentatively, D is TRBD1 (5 bases). The germline V gene has CDR1 MNHEY and CDR2 SVGAGI. This CDR3 contains 13 residues. Trimming left V 8 bases short and J 4 bases short, with 11 bases between. CDR3 nucleotide sequence: TGTGCCAGCGGGTCAGGGCTTAATGAAAAACTGTTTTTT. Amino acid sequence: CASGSGLNEKLFF.

The chain has TRBV5-6 and TRBJ2-2; TRBD1 might be the D (6 bases). Looked up from germline, CDR1 is SGHDT and CDR2 is YYEEEE. This CDR3 is built from 14 residues. Trimming removed 1 base from V and 5 bases from J, with 9 bases in between. The CDR3 coding sequence is TGTGCCAGCAGCTTGACGCAGGGGACCGGGGAGCTGTTTTTT. As protein: CASSLTQGTGELFF.

The chain couples TRBV5-6 to TRBJ1-2; D gene unclear. Per the germline V gene, CDR1 is SGHDT and CDR2 is YYEEEE. The CDR3 sequence is 14 residues long. Trimming took 0 bases from V and 1 from J, leaving 7 bases between them. DNA of the CDR3: TGTGCCAGCAGCTTGGTCCAGATTAACTATGGCTACACCTTC. It codes for CASSLVQINYGYTF.